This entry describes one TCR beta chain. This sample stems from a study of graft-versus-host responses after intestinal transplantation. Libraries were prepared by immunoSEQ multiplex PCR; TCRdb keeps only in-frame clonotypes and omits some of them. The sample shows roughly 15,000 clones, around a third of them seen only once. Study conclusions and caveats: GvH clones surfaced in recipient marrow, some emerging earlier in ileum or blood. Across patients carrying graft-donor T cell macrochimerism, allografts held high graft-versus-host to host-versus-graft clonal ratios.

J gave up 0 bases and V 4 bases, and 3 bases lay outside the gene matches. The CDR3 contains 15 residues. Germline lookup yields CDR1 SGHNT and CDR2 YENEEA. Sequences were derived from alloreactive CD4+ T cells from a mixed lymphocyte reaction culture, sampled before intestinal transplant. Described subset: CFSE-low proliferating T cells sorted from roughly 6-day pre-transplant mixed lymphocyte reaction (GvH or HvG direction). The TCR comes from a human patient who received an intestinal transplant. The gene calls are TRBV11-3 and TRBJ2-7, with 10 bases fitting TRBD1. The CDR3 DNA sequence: TGTGCCAGCAGCTCTCGGACAGGGGGCTCCTACGAGCAGTACTTC. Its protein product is CASSSRTGGSYEQYF.